The clone carrying this T cell receptor beta chain was counted ten times or more. The use of a sample-barcoded 5' primer and a J-beta primer mix characterized a second PCR of 7 to 11 cycles. Each cDNA molecule was tagged by a template-switch adaptor that had 12 random nucleotides. TCRdb reanalysed the 5' RACE reads using MiXCR and keeps one entry per CDR3 protein. There are hundreds of thousands of distinct CDR3 sequences in the sample; about 30% occur only once, and roughly 17% lies in the top ten. Peripheral blood samples of about 10 milliliters were drawn from each donor. The sample originates from a study of blood T cells in healthy people across ages. This clonotype was obtained from a woman of 80 years or more in good health. The source material was blood.

The CDR3 nucleotides are TGTGCCACCAGCAAAGGGAGAGAGACCCAGTACTTC. It codes for CATSKGRETQYF. The chain has TRBV15 and TRBJ2-5; a weak D match, TRBD2 (5 bases). Germline loops: CDR1 LNHNV, CDR2 YYDKDF (reference sequence). Deletions cut 4 bases from V and 4 bases from J, with 7 bases between. The CDR3 has 12 residues.